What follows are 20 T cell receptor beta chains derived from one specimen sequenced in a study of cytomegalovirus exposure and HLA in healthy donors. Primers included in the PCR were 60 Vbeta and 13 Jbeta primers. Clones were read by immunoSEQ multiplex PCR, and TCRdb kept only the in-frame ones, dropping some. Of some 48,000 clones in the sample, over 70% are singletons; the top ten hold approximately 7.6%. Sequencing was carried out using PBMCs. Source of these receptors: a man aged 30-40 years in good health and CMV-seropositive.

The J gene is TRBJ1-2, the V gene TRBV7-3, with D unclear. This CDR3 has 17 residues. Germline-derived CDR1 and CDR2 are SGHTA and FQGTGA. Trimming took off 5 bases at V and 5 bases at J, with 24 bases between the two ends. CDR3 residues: CASSEEISGDGRYGYTF. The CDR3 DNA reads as TGTGCCAGCAGCGAAGAAATTTCCGGTGATGGGCGATATGGCTACACCTTC.

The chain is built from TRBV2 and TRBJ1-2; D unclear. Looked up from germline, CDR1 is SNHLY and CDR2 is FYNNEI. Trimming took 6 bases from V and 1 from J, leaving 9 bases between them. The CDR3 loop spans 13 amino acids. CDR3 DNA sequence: TGTGCCAGCAGGATAACAGATAACTATGGCTACACCTTC. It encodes CASRITDNYGYTF.

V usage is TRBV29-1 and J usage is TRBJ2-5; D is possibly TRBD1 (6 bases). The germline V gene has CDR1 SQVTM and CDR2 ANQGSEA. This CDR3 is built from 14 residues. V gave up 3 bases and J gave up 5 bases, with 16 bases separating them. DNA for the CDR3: TGCAGCGTTGATGGGGGCTTCTTGTCGGAGACCCAGTACTTC. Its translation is CSVDGGFLSETQYF.

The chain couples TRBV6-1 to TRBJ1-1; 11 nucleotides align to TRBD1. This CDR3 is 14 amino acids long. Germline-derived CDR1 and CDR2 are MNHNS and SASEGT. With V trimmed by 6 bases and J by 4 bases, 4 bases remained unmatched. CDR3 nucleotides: TGTGCCAGCAGATGGGACAGGGGGGGCACTGAAGCTTTCTTT. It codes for CASRWDRGGTEAFF.

CDR3 sequence reads: CASISGGIADTQYF. CDR3 coding DNA: TGCGCCAGTATTAGCGGGGGGATCGCAGATACGCAGTATTTT. This rearrangement joins TRBV10-2 to TRBJ2-3, with TRBD2 identical over 10 bases. The CDR3 has 14 amino acids. J was trimmed by 4 bases and V by 9 bases; bases with no gene match: 7. The germline V gene has CDR1 WSHSY and CDR2 SAAADI.

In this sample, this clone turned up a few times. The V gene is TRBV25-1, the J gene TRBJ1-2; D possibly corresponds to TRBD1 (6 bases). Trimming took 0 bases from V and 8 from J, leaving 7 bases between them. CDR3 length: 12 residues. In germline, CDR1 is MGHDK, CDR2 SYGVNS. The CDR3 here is CASSEYRGGYTF. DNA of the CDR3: TGTGCCAGCAGTGAATATAGGGGGGGCTACACCTTC.

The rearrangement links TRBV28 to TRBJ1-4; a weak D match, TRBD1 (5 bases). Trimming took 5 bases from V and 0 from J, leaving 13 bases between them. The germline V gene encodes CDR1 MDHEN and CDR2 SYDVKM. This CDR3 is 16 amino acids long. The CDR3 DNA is TGTGCCAGCAGTCTCTATTCAGGGCCAACTAATGAAAAACTGTTTTTT. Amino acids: CASSLYSGPTNEKLFF.

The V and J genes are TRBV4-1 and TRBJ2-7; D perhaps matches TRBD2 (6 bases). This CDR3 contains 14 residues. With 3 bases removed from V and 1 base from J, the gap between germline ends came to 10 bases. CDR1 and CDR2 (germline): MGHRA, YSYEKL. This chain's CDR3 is CASSQDGLSYEQYF. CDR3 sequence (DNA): TGCGCCAGCAGCCAGGATGGACTATCCTACGAGCAGTACTTC.

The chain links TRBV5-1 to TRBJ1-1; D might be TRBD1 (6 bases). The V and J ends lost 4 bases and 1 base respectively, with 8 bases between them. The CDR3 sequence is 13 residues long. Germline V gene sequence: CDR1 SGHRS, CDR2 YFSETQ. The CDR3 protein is CASSPGQNTEAFF. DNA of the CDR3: TGCGCCAGCAGCCCGGGACAGAACACTGAAGCTTTCTTT.

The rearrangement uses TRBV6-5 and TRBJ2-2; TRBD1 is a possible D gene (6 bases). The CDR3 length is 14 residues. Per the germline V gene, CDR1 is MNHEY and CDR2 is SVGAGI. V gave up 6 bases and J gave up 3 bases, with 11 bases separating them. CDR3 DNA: TGTGCCAGCAGAAGACAGGACTACACCGGGGAGCTGTTTTTT. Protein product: CASRRQDYTGELFF.

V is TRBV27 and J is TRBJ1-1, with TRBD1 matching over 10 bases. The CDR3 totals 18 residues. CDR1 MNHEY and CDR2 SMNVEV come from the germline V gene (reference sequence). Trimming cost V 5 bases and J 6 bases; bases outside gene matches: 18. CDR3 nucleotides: TGTGCCAGCAGTGACCTCCGGACAGGGGGTTTCTGGGGTCCTGAAGCTTTCTTT. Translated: CASSDLRTGGFWGPEAFF.

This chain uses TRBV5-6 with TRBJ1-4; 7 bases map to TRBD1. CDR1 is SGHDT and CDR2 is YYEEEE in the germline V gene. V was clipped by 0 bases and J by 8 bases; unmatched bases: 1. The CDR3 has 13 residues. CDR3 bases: TGTGCCAGCAGCTTGGACAGGGGAGAAAAACTGTTTTTT. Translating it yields CASSLDRGEKLFF.

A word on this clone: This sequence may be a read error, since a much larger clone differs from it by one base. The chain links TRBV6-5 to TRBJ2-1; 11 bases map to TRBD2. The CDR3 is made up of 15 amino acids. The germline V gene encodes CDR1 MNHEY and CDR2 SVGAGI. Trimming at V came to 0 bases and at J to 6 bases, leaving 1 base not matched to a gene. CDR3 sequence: CASSYSSGGANEQFF. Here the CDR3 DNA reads TGTGCCAGCAGTTACTCTAGCGGGGGGGCCAATGAGCAGTTCTTC.

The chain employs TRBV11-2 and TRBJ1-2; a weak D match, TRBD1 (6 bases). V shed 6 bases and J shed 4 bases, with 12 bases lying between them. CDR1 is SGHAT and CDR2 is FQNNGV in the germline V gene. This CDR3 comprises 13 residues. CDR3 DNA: TGTGCCAGCAGACCCCAGGGGCCCTATGGCTACACCTTC. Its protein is CASRPQGPYGYTF.

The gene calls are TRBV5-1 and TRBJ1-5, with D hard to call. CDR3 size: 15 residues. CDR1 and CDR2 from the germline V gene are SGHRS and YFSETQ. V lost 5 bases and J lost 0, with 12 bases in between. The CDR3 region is CASSMDGGSNQPQHF. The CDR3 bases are TGCGCCAGCAGTATGGACGGAGGTAGCAATCAGCCCCAGCATTTT.

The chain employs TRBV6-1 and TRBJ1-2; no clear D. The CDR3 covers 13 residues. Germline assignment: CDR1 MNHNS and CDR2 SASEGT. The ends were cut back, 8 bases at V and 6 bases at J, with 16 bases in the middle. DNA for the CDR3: TGTGCCAGCGGCCATTACAAAGAAAATGGCTACACCTTC. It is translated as CASGHYKENGYTF.

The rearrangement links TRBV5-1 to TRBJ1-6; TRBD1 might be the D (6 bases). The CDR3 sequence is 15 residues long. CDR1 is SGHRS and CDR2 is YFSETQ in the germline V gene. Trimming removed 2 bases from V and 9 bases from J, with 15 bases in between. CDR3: CASSLQGSLGSPLHF. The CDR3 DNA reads TGCGCCAGCAGCTTACAGGGTAGTTTGGGTTCACCCCTCCACTTT.

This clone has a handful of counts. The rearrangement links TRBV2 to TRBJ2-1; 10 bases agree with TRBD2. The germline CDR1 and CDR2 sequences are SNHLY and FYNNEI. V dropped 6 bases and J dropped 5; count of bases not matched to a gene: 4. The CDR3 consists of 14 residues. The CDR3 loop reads CASSLAGAHNEQFF. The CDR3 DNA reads TGTGCCAGCAGCCTAGCGGGGGCCCACAATGAGCAGTTCTTC.

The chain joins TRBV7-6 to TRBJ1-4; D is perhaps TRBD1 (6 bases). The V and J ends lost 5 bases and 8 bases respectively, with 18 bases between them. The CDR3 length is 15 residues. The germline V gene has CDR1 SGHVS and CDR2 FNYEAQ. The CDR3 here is CASSPTWGLREKLFF. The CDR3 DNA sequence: TGTGCCAGCAGCCCCACATGGGGGCTTCGGGAAAAACTGTTTTTT.

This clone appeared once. For the CDR3, the DNA is TGTGCCAGCGGACTAGCGGGGGATTCGATCACCGGGGAGCTGTTTTTT. Translating it yields CASGLAGDSITGELFF. This rearrangement joins TRBV11-1 to TRBJ2-2; 13 bases are a match to TRBD2. Trimming at V came to 8 bases and at J to 4 bases, leaving 7 bases not matched to a gene. The CDR3 extends over 16 amino acids. CDR1 is SGHAT and CDR2 is FQDESV in the germline V gene (reference sequence).